Below are 20 T cell receptor beta chains sequenced from a single sample in a study of OX40 agonist ivuxolimab in advanced cancers. TCRdb's copy holds only in-frame clones and misses some; the assay was immunoSEQ multiplex PCR. Found here are about 61,000 clones, roughly four fifths of them singletons; the top ten hold 3.4%. Sequences were derived from CD4+ or CD8+ T cells sorted from blood, sampled in a trial of the OX40 agonist ivuxolimab. These receptors came from an adult with an advanced solid tumor such as melanoma, head and neck, liver or kidney cancer.

In its sample, this clone was seen once. The J gene is TRBJ2-7, the V gene TRBV11-2; the match to TRBD2 covers 11 bases. Germline V lookup: CDR1 SGHAT, CDR2 FQNNGV. The length of the CDR3 is 15 residues. V lost 6 bases and J lost 2; bases outside the gene matches: 6. CDR3 loop: CASSLTSGDPYEQYF. The CDR3 DNA reads as TGTGCCAGCAGTTTGACTAGCGGGGATCCCTACGAGCAGTACTTC.

This clone has more than one count but fewer than ten. V usage is TRBV9 and J usage is TRBJ2-5; D is ambiguous. The length of the CDR3 is 12 residues. Germline V gene lookup returns CDR1 SGDLS and CDR2 YYNGEE. V was shortened by 0 bases and J by 5 bases, with 5 bases between the two germline ends. The CDR3 DNA reads as TGTGCCAGCAGCGTAGCGGAGGAGACCCAGTACTTC. This translates into CASSVAEETQYF.

In DNA form, the CDR3 reads TGCAGCGTTGGACGGGAGGGAGAGACCCAGTACTTC. Translation gives CSVGREGETQYF. The chain has TRBV29-1 and TRBJ2-5; 8 bases are a match to TRBD2. This CDR3 contains 12 residues. V shed 4 bases, J shed 4 bases, and the junction held 2 bases outside the gene matches. Germline CDR1 SQVTM, CDR2 ANQGSEA. Drawing the rest from reference TRBV29-1 and TRBJ2-5, the complete variable domain is SAVISQKPSRDICQRGTSLTIQCQVDSQVTMMFWYRQQPGQSLTLIATANQGSEATYESGFVIDKFPISRPNLTFSTLTVSNMSPEDSSIYLCSVGREGETQYFGPGTRLLVL.

The rearrangement uses TRBV15 and TRBJ2-7; perhaps TRBD1 as D (6 bases). There are 13 residues in the CDR3. The germline V and J ends were trimmed by 3 bases and 1 base, with 7 bases remaining between them. From germline, CDR1 is LNHNV and CDR2 YYDKDF (reference sequence). The CDR3 bases are TGTGCCACCAGCAGGGACAGTTCCTACGAGCAGTACTTC. As protein: CATSRDSSYEQYF.

This chain links TRBV10-3 with TRBJ1-2, with D maybe TRBD1 (5 bases). Per the germline V gene, CDR1 is ENHRY and CDR2 is SYGVKD. The CDR3 consists of 14 residues. Trimming shortened V by 0 bases and J by 8 bases, and 13 bases separated the two germline ends. The CDR3 loop reads CAISESEGTGGYTF. Written as DNA, the CDR3 is TGTGCCATCAGTGAGTCGGAGGGGACCGGGGGCTACACCTTC.

The genes are TRBV6-1 and TRBJ1-1, with D possibly being TRBD1 (6 bases). The CDR3 covers 13 residues. Deletions cut 6 bases from V and 1 base from J, with 9 bases between. Looked up from germline, CDR1 is MNHNS and CDR2 is SASEGT. The DNA for the CDR3 is TGTGCCAGCAGCCAGACAGGGAACACTGAAGCTTTCTTT. This sequence encodes CASSQTGNTEAFF.

This clone has only one observation. The V gene is TRBV18, the J gene TRBJ2-7; TRBD1 matches at 8 bases. Germline loops: CDR1 KGHSH, CDR2 LQKENI. CDR3 length equals 13 residues. Trimming removed 4 bases from V and 3 bases from J; junction bases left unmatched: 2. This CDR3 reads CASSQGQDYEQYF. The CDR3 DNA sequence: TGTGCCAGCTCACAGGGACAGGACTACGAGCAGTACTTC.

The chain is built from TRBV7-3 and TRBJ2-5; perhaps TRBD2 as D (6 bases). CDR1 and CDR2 (germline): SGHTA, FQGTGA. V was cut by 6 bases and J by 3 bases, with 14 bases left in between. The CDR3 contains 14 residues. CDR3 amino acids: CASSYPGLEETQYF. CDR3 nucleotides: TGTGCCAGCAGTTATCCGGGACTTGAAGAGACCCAGTACTTC.

Details on this clone: A read error may produce the germline difference seen at one junction end. The chain couples TRBV6-5 to TRBJ2-2; no reliable D call. Germline CDR1 is MNHEY and CDR2 is SVGAGI. This CDR3 has 14 residues. This CDR3 reads CASSLGMNAGELFF. The DNA for the CDR3 is TGTGCCAGCAGTCTGGGTATGAACGCCGGGGAGCTGTTTTTT.

This chain connects TRBV7-8 to TRBJ2-2; 12 bases match TRBD1. Germline values: CDR1 SGHVS, CDR2 FQNEAQ. The CDR3 is 15 residues long. Trimming at V came to 5 bases and at J to 5 bases, leaving 3 bases not matched to a gene. The chain's CDR3 is CASSPGQGATGELFF. CDR3 coding DNA: TGTGCCAGCAGCCCGGGACAGGGGGCAACCGGGGAGCTGTTTTTT.

This chain joins TRBV7-2 and TRBJ2-3; D not certain. Germline values: CDR1 SGHTA, CDR2 FQGNSA. The ends were cut back, 6 bases at V and 1 base at J, with 14 bases in the middle. This CDR3 has 15 residues. CDR3 amino acids: CASSSYTEGTDTQYF. The CDR3 region has the DNA TGTGCCAGCAGTTCTTACACTGAGGGCACAGATACGCAGTATTTT.

This chain links TRBV19 with TRBJ2-3; TRBD2 matches 7 bases. Per the germline V gene, CDR1 is LNHDA and CDR2 is SQIVND (reference sequence). Germline trimming cut 6 bases from V and 1 base from J; bases unmatched to any gene: 7. The CDR3 is made up of 15 amino acids. The CDR3 spells CASSLGTKGTDTQYF. In DNA form, the CDR3 reads TGTGCCAGTAGCCTCGGGACTAAGGGCACAGATACGCAGTATTTT.

V and J are TRBV2 and TRBJ2-7, with a possible D match to TRBD1 (6 bases). This CDR3 spans 13 amino acids. CDR1 is SNHLY and CDR2 is FYNNEI in the germline V gene. V lost 6 bases, J lost 1 base, and 10 bases lay in between. CDR3 amino acids: CASRGDKSYEQYF. CDR3 sequence (DNA): TGTGCCAGCAGGGGGGACAAGTCCTACGAGCAGTACTTC.

The chain joins TRBV28 to TRBJ1-1; perhaps TRBD1 as D (6 bases). The CDR3 contains 15 residues. V lost 2 bases and J 1 base, leaving 11 bases between the germline ends. The germline gives CDR1 MDHEN, CDR2 SYDVKM. DNA of the CDR3: TGTGCCAGCAGTTTACAGGGGAGGGCGAACACTGAAGCTTTCTTT. Its protein product is CASSLQGRANTEAFF. The whole variable domain, remainder taken from reference TRBV28 and TRBJ1-1, is DVKVTQSSRYLVKRTGEKVFLECVQDMDHENMFWYRQDPGLGLRLIYFSYDVKMKEKGDIPEGYSVSREKKERFSLILESASTNQTSMYLCASSLQGRANTEAFFGQGTRLTVV.

J is TRBJ2-5 and V is TRBV7-2, with 10 bases fitting TRBD2. Germline loops: CDR1 SGHTA, CDR2 FQGNSA. The trim removed 1 base at V and 4 bases at J, leaving 0 bases unmatched. This CDR3 spans 14 amino acids. CDR3 DNA: TGTGCCAGCAGCTTAGGGACTAGCGGAGAGACCCAGTACTTC. It specifies CASSLGTSGETQYF. Combining the CDR3 with reference TRBV7-2 and TRBJ2-5 gives the whole variable domain GAGVSQSPSNKVTEKGKDVELRCDPISGHTALYWYRQSLGQGLEFLIYFQGNSAPDKSGLPSDRFSAERTGGSVSTLTIQRTQQEDSAVYLCASSLGTSGETQYFGPGTRLLVL.

This clone was counted a single time. The chain recombines TRBV21-1 with TRBJ2-1; the table's D call TRBD1 went unverified against the DNA. TRBV21-1 is a pseudogene locus. The CDR3 runs 14 residues. CDR3 residues: CAGVYRGLHNEQFF. The CDR3 region has the DNA TGTGCCGGGGTTTACAGGGGATTGCACAATGAGCAGTTCTTC.

J is TRBJ2-7 and V is TRBV28; TRBD1 aligns across 10 bases. Per the germline V gene, CDR1 is MDHEN and CDR2 is SYDVKM. This CDR3 has 15 amino acids. Trimming cost V 6 bases and J 4 bases; bases outside gene matches: 9. This CDR3 reads CASRKPGQGKYEQYF. The CDR3 nucleotides are TGTGCCAGCAGAAAACCGGGACAGGGGAAGTACGAGCAGTACTTC.

The sample holds a few counts of this clone. The chain employs TRBV5-1 and TRBJ1-4, with 7 bases lining up with TRBD1. This CDR3 spans 14 amino acids. Trimming removed 2 bases from V and 7 bases from J; junction bases left unmatched: 5. Germline CDR1 reads SGHRS; CDR2 reads YFSETQ. CDR3 in DNA: TGCGCCAGCAGCTTAACAGGACAGGCTGAAAAACTGTTTTTT. Its protein product is CASSLTGQAEKLFF.

V usage is TRBV6-1 and J usage is TRBJ2-7; D gene ambiguous. CDR1 is MNHNS, CDR2 SASEGT, per germline. The V gene lost 0 bases and the J gene lost 13 bases, with 13 bases spanning the gap. The CDR3 consists of 12 residues. The CDR3, as DNA: TGTGCCAGCAGTGAAGCGCTTGATGTTAATTACTTC. It codes for CASSEALDVNYF.

The chain couples TRBV19 to TRBJ2-7; no firm D call. Germline-derived CDR1 and CDR2 are LNHDA and SQIVND (reference sequence). This CDR3 comprises 14 residues. Trimming shortened V by 4 bases and J by 2 bases, and 12 bases separated the two germline ends. In nucleotides, the CDR3 is TGTGCCAGTAGTAGGGAAAGGGTACCCTACGAGCAGTACTTC. It encodes CASSRERVPYEQYF.